The entry below gives a single TCR beta chain sequence along with its context. Its antigen is as yet unknown. The data were taken from a study of T cell responses to AZD1222 COVID-19 vaccine. Findings and limits, study-wide: Donors skewed white British and female; clonal diversity was possibly underestimated.

Method: immunoSEQ multiplex PCR; TCRdb's copy keeps in-frame clones and lacks some. The sample lists around 130,000 clones; around 89% were seen once. Germline lookup yields CDR1 LGHNA and CDR2 YNFKEQ. CDR3 length: 16 residues. Trimming took 0 bases from V and 3 from J, leaving 11 bases between them. The chain carries TRBV4-2 and TRBJ1-4; D ambiguous. The clonotype was recovered from an adult who received the AZD1222 COVID-19 vaccine. Sequenced here: peripheral blood, sampled 28 days after the second AZD1222 dose. The CDR3 here is CASSQERRGANEKLFF. In nucleotides, the CDR3 is TGTGCCAGCAGCCAAGAGCGGCGAGGAGCTAATGAAAAACTGTTTTTT.